The 20 T cell receptor beta chains presented below share a single source sample, sequenced in a study of CD8 T cells in ankylosing spondylitis. From the 5' RACE reads, TCRdb called clonotypes with MiXCR, one entry per CDR3 protein. The sample carries about 320,000 distinct CDR3 sequences, about 9.9% recorded once. The material sequenced was blood, either unsorted or a sorted T cell fraction (not recorded which). The receptors were gathered from a female donor with ankylosing spondylitis or in good health (not recorded which).

This CDR3 is CASSPDNFETQYF. CDR3 nucleotide sequence: TGTGCCAGCAGCCCGGATAATTTCGAGACCCAGTACTTC. This chain joins TRBV7-3 and TRBJ2-5; D not resolved. The CDR3 contains 13 residues. V was clipped by 5 bases and J by 5 bases, with 12 bases between them. Per the germline V gene, CDR1 is SGHTA and CDR2 is FQGTGA.

This clonotype was seen ten or more times. V gene TRBV12-3 or TRBV12-4 combines with J gene TRBJ2-7; the D gene is possibly TRBD2 (5 bases). V shed 4 bases and J shed 7 bases, with 11 bases lying between them. The CDR3 has 12 residues. The DNA of the CDR3 is TGTGCCAGCAGTTCCGGGATAGGAGAGCAGTACTTC. Translating it yields CASSSGIGEQYF.

The V call is TRBV12-3 or TRBV12-4, the J call TRBJ1-4, with 7 bases that match TRBD1. V lost 5 bases, J lost 7 bases, and 13 bases stayed unmatched. CDR3 length: 16 amino acids. The CDR3 reads CASSLTPGGRVEKLFF. CDR3 coding DNA: TGTGCCAGCAGTCTTACCCCAGGGGGGAGGGTTGAAAAACTGTTTTTT.

This clonotype has a count of ten or more. V usage is TRBV5-1 and J usage is TRBJ2-2; D uncertain. CDR3 length: 14 residues. The germline V gene encodes CDR1 SGHRS and CDR2 YFSETQ. The V and J ends lost 0 bases and 5 bases respectively, with 8 bases between them. The CDR3 reads CASSLEALTGELFF. CDR3 nucleotides: TGCGCCAGCAGCTTGGAAGCCCTTACCGGGGAGCTGTTTTTT.

Concerning this clonotype itself: A much larger clone lies one base from this, so it may be a read error. The chain has TRBV20-1 and TRBJ2-2, with D possibly being TRBD2 (6 bases). Germline values: CDR1 DFQATT, CDR2 SNEGSKA (reference sequence). The CDR3 runs to 13 residues. Written as DNA, the CDR3 is TGCATTGCTAGAGCGGGCAGCACCGGGGAGCTGTTTTTT. Protein sequence: CIARAGSTGELFF.

This clonotype showed up many times. As DNA, the CDR3 is TGTGCCAGCAGCTTGTGGGACAGGGGTGAAAAACTGTTTTTT. Its translation: CASSLWDRGEKLFF. V and J are TRBV7-8 and TRBJ1-4; TRBD1 agrees at 10 bases. The CDR3 covers 14 residues. The junction had 2 bases not matched to a gene; V was cut back by 3 bases and J by 7 bases. Looked up from germline, CDR1 is SGHVS and CDR2 is FQNEAQ.

This clonotype was picked up many times. The chain recombines TRBV5-1 with TRBJ1-1, with 10 nucleotides matching TRBD1. The CDR3 sequence is 13 residues long. After removal of 7 bases from V and 5 bases from J, the junction contained 5 bases not matched to a gene. CDR1 SGHRS and CDR2 YFSETQ come from the germline V gene. Here the CDR3 DNA reads TGCGCCAGCGCCGGGACAGGGGAGACTGAAGCTTTCTTT. The encoded protein is CASAGTGETEAFF.

This clonotype was seen ten or more times. The CDR3 spells CSARPLHQADEYNEQFF. As DNA, the CDR3 is TGCAGTGCTAGGCCCCTTCATCAGGCGGACGAATACAATGAGCAGTTCTTC. The V gene is TRBV20-1, the J gene TRBJ2-1, with D uncertain. V was shortened by 3 bases and J by 4 bases, with 22 bases between the two germline ends. Looked up from germline, CDR1 is DFQATT and CDR2 is SNEGSKA (reference sequence). This CDR3 contains 17 residues.

This clonotype was picked up many times. The CDR3 here is CASSQSQGARDAEAFF. In nucleotides, the CDR3 is TGTGCCAGCTCACAGAGTCAGGGGGCGCGAGATGCTGAAGCTTTCTTT. The V and J genes are TRBV18 and TRBJ1-1, with 8 nucleotides matching TRBD1. Unmatched junction bases numbered 13, after V lost 4 bases and J lost 6 bases. The CDR3 consists of 16 residues. CDR1 is KGHSH, CDR2 LQKENI, per germline.

The chain has TRBV27 and TRBJ2-2, with TRBD1 matching over 8 bases. V gave up 5 bases and J gave up 7 bases; unmatched junction bases: 9. This CDR3 has 15 amino acids. Germline V gene sequence: CDR1 MNHEY, CDR2 SMNVEV (reference sequence). CDR3 DNA: TGTGCCAGCAGTCTCCAGGGGGCGACGTTCGGGGAGCTGTTTTTT. Encoded protein: CASSLQGATFGELFF.

The chain has TRBV10-1 and TRBJ2-2; 8 bases agree with TRBD2. This CDR3 has 16 residues. In germline, CDR1 is WNHNN, CDR2 SYGVQD (reference sequence). Losses at the gene ends were 3 bases for V and 5 bases for J; bases not matched to a gene: 8. The CDR3 is CASSDPSGSGTGELFF. CDR3 DNA sequence: TGCGCCAGCAGTGATCCCAGCGGGAGTGGGACCGGGGAGCTGTTTTTT.

This clonotype was detected ten times or more. The chain links TRBV9 to TRBJ2-1, with TRBD1 matching 9 bases. J lost 13 bases, V lost 4 bases, and 12 bases had no gene match. Per the germline V gene, CDR1 is SGDLS and CDR2 is YYNGEE. The CDR3 has 14 residues. CDR3 sequence reads: CASSYRTGVGDQFF. The CDR3 DNA follows: TGTGCCAGCAGCTATCGGACAGGGGTCGGCGATCAGTTCTTC. Looking up the rest from reference TRBV9 and TRBJ2-1 gives the full variable domain: DSGVTQTPKHLITATGQRVTLRCSPRSGDLSVYWYQQSLDQGLQFLIQYYNGEERAKGNILERFSAQQFPDLHSELNLSSLELGDSALYFCASSYRTGVGDQFFGPGTRLTVL.

This clonotype came up a few times. The rearrangement links TRBV7-2 to TRBJ1-1, with TRBD1 matching over 7 bases. Trimming took 6 bases from V and 2 from J; bases not matched to a gene: 3. The CDR3 has 13 residues. Germline V CDR1 and CDR2: SGHTA, FQGNSA. The CDR3 bases are TGTGCCAGCAGACGGGACAGAAACACTGAAGCTTTCTTT. Translation gives CASRRDRNTEAFF.

This clonotype has just a few counts. This chain links TRBV19 with TRBJ2-3, with 8 bases aligning to TRBD1. Germline V gene data show CDR1 as LNHDA and CDR2 as SQIVND (reference sequence). CDR3 size: 15 residues. Trimming took 3 bases from V and 4 from J; bases not matched to a gene: 6. The CDR3 reads CASSMSGGHADTQYF. The CDR3 nucleotides read TGTGCCAGTAGTATGTCAGGGGGCCATGCAGATACGCAGTATTTT.

V usage is TRBV2 and J usage is TRBJ1-4, with D perhaps matching TRBD1 (6 bases). The CDR3 covers 15 residues. The V and J ends lost 6 bases and 2 bases respectively, with 13 bases between them. Per the germline V gene, CDR1 is SNHLY and CDR2 is FYNNEI. CDR3 DNA: TGTGCCAGCAGGGCGCAGGGGTTCACTAATGAAAAACTGTTTTTT. The encoded protein is CASRAQGFTNEKLFF.

The sample holds many counts of this clonotype. The V gene is TRBV9, the J gene TRBJ2-7, with D unclear. From germline, CDR1 is SGDLS and CDR2 YYNGEE. V gave up 3 bases and J gave up 4 bases, with 11 bases separating them. This CDR3 region has 13 residues. CDR3 residues: CASSGPPRYEQYF. In DNA form, the CDR3 reads TGTGCCAGCAGCGGCCCACCCCGGTACGAGCAGTACTTC.

At least ten counts were recorded for this clonotype. The chain couples TRBV24-1 to TRBJ2-7; D is unclear. CDR1 KGHDR and CDR2 SFDVKD come from the germline V gene. Trimming left V 3 bases short and J 3 bases short, with 8 bases between. This CDR3 region has 13 residues. The chain's CDR3 is CATSDGVSYEQYF. CDR3 bases: TGTGCCACCAGTGATGGAGTCAGCTACGAGCAGTACTTC.

The sample holds many counts of this clonotype. The chain couples TRBV5-6 to TRBJ2-4; D not resolved. The CDR3 consists of 17 residues. V dropped 0 bases and J dropped 0 bases, with 13 bases sitting between them. Per the germline V gene, CDR1 is SGHDT and CDR2 is YYEEEE. DNA of the CDR3: TGTGCCAGCAGCTTGGGGGAAGTCAGACGAGCCAAAAACATTCAGTACTTC. As protein: CASSLGEVRRAKNIQYF.

The V and J genes are TRBV5-5 and TRBJ2-7; TRBD1 or TRBD2 may be the D gene (6 bases each). The V end lost 3 bases, the J end lost 7 bases, and 20 bases lay between the germline ends. The CDR3 loop spans 15 amino acids. The V gene's germline CDR1 is SGHKS and CDR2 YYEKEE (reference sequence). The CDR3 DNA sequence: TGTGCCAGCAGCTCACTACTTTCGACAGGAGGGGAGCAGTACTTC. Translation gives CASSSLLSTGGEQYF.

This clonotype came up many times. The chain is built from TRBV10-3 and TRBJ1-1, with TRBD1 as a possible D gene (6 bases). This CDR3 is 12 amino acids long. Germline V gene data show CDR1 as ENHRY and CDR2 as SYGVKD. V lost 5 bases to trimming and J lost 7 bases, with 11 bases between them. CDR3 residues: CAISQPGVEAFF. The CDR3 DNA sequence: TGTGCCATCAGTCAACCAGGGGTTGAAGCTTTCTTT.